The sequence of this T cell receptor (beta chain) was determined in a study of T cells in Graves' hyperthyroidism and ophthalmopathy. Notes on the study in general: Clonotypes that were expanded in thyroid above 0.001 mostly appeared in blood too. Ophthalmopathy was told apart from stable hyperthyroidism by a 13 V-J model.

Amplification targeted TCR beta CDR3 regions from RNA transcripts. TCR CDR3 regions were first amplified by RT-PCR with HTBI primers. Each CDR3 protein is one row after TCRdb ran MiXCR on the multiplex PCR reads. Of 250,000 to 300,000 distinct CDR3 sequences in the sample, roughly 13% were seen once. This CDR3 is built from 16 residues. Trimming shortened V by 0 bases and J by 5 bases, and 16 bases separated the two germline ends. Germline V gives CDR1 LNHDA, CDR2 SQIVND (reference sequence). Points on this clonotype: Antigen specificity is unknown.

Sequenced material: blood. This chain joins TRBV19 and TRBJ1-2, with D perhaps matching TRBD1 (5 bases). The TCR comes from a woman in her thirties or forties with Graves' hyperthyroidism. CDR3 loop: CASSIEGQLGGYGYTF. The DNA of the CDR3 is TGTGCCAGTAGTATAGAAGGACAACTAGGAGGGTATGGCTACACCTTC.